This record covers a single TCR beta chain. Its antigen is not identified. Here immunoSEQ multiplex PCR was the method, and the copy in TCRdb shows in-frame clones only, minus some. This table holds about 79,000 clones, under 95% found once. The germline V gene encodes CDR1 LGHNT and CDR2 FRNRAP. This CDR3 is built from 16 residues. Between the trimmed V and J ends, which lost 0 bases and 7 bases, there was a span of 16 bases. This entry belongs to a study of cytomegalovirus exposure and HLA in healthy donors. Overall study context: In a later analysis, the roughly 110 validation repertoires were reported to have used the same platform as the 600 to 700 first-cohort repertoires. Regarding the study as a whole: The finding came from a later analysis; first-cohort TCR clusters tended to co-occur in the roughly 120 validation repertoires.

The donors were in the approximately 120-subject validation cohort; that cohort was separate from the approximately 700-subject first cohort. The source material was PBMCs. This chain joins TRBV12-5 and TRBJ2-1; possible D gene TRBD2, 6 bases. This clonotype was obtained from a woman in her twenties or thirties in good health and CMV-seronegative. The CDR3 region has the DNA TGTGCTAGTGGTTTGGTACTAGCCCGAGTAAGGAATGAGCAGTTCTTC. Protein sequence: CASGLVLARVRNEQFF.